This TCR beta chain was sequenced during a study of T cell responses to AZD1222 COVID-19 vaccine. Study-level points and caveats: The study sampled repertoires only after the peak T cell response.

Method: immunoSEQ multiplex PCR; TCRdb's copy keeps in-frame clones and lacks some. Of about 150,000 clones in the sample, roughly 86% were seen once. Trimming at V came to 0 bases and at J to 0 bases, leaving 5 bases not matched to a gene. Germline V CDR1 and CDR2: MNHGY, SVAAGI. This CDR3 contains 16 residues. About this clone itself: Its matching antigen is unknown.

The input for sequencing was peripheral blood, taken 28 days after the second AZD1222 dose. The chain couples TRBV6-9 to TRBJ2-7; 7 positions agree with TRBD1. The clonotype originates from an adult who received the AZD1222 COVID-19 vaccine. This CDR3 reads CASSYSLGGLSYEQYF. The CDR3 nucleotides read TGTGCCAGCAGTTATTCCCTAGGGGGCCTCTCCTACGAGCAGTACTTC.